Each of the 9 T cell receptor beta chains below was sequenced from the same sample in a study of blood T cells in healthy people across ages. Primed by a sample-barcoded 5' primer and a J-beta primer mix, a second PCR proceeded for about 6 to 12 cycles. Each CDR3 protein gets one entry after TCRdb re-called the 5' RACE reads with MiXCR. In the table there are some 790,000 distinct CDR3 sequences, 29% of which are singletons. What was sequenced was blood. These receptor sequences come from a woman over 75 in good health.

This clonotype was recorded many times. The rearrangement links TRBV7-9 to TRBJ2-3; D not resolved. V dropped 4 bases and J dropped 3 bases, with 2 bases sitting between them. Germline CDR1 and CDR2: SEHNR and FQNEAQ (reference sequence). The CDR3 has 11 amino acids. CDR3 loop: CASSSTDTQYF. CDR3 DNA sequence: TGTGCCAGCAGCTCGACAGATACGCAGTATTTT.

This clonotype was detected only a few times. The rearrangement links TRBV7-2 to TRBJ2-2; 8 bases align to TRBD1. CDR1 is SGHTA and CDR2 is FQGNSA in the germline V gene. Trimming at V came to 6 bases and at J to 1 base, leaving 4 bases not matched to a gene. The CDR3 totals 15 residues. CDR3 in amino acids: CASRDGTGNTGELFF. In nucleotides, the CDR3 is TGTGCCAGCAGGGACGGGACAGGGAACACCGGGGAGCTGTTTTTT.

This clonotype has at least ten counts. This sequence joins TRBV20-1 and TRBJ2-5; a possible D gene is TRBD1 (6 bases). V was trimmed by 6 bases and J by 6 bases, leaving 17 bases between them. This CDR3 region has 13 residues. Per germline, CDR1 DFQATT and CDR2 SNEGSKA (reference sequence). CDR3 region: CSAQIQGLKTQYF. In DNA form, the CDR3 reads TGCAGTGCCCAAATACAGGGTCTCAAGACCCAGTACTTC.

This clonotype was detected only a few times. The chain is built from TRBV20-1 and TRBJ1-2; maybe TRBD1 (6 bases). V dropped 0 bases and J dropped 7 bases, with 18 bases sitting between them. Germline CDR1 and CDR2: DFQATT and SNEGSKA (reference sequence). The CDR3 is 15 amino acids. The CDR3 reads CSARDGSWGRGGYTF. The CDR3 DNA reads as TGCAGTGCTAGAGATGGAAGCTGGGGGCGCGGTGGCTACACCTTC.

The gene calls are TRBV20-1 and TRBJ2-1; D remains ambiguous. The V end was cut by 1 base, the J end by 4 bases, with 11 bases between. Germline values: CDR1 DFQATT, CDR2 SNEGSKA (reference sequence). The CDR3 consists of 14 residues. CDR3 in amino acids: CSARAERSYNEQFF. As DNA, the CDR3 is TGCAGTGCTAGAGCGGAGCGATCATACAATGAGCAGTTCTTC.

In this sample, this clonotype turned up a few times. V gene TRBV18 combines with J gene TRBJ2-3; no clear D. This CDR3 has 15 residues. Between the trimmed V and J ends, which lost 3 bases and 0 bases, there was a span of 10 bases. Germline loops: CDR1 KGHSH, CDR2 LQKENI. The CDR3 DNA is TGTGCCAGCTCACCCGCCTGGGGAAGCACAGATACGCAGTATTTT. Translating gives CASSPAWGSTDTQYF.

This clonotype has more than one count but fewer than ten. One end of the junction varies from germline; a read error may be responsible. The chain employs TRBV6-6 and TRBJ1-4; 7 bases agree with TRBD1. Germline V lookup: CDR1 MNHNY, CDR2 SVGAGI (reference sequence). This CDR3 has 14 amino acids. CDR3 DNA sequence: TGTGCCAGCAGGCGACAGGGAGGTAATGAAAAACGGTTTTTT. Translation gives CASRRQGGNEKRFF.

This clonotype was counted many times. The chain has TRBV7-2 and TRBJ1-2; tentatively, D is TRBD1 (5 bases). The V gene's germline CDR1 is SGHTA and CDR2 FQGNSA. V lost 4 bases and J 7 bases, leaving 16 bases between the germline ends. The length of the CDR3 is 14 residues. CDR3 nucleotide sequence: TGTGCCAGCAGCTCAGGGCGGGGTCCGAGTGGCTACACCTTC. Its translation is CASSSGRGPSGYTF. The variable domain in full, completed from reference TRBV7-2 and TRBJ1-2, reads GAGVSQSPSNKVTEKGKDVELRCDPISGHTALYWYRQSLGQGLEFLIYFQGNSAPDKSGLPSDRFSAERTGGSVSTLTIQRTQQEDSAVYLCASSSGRGPSGYTFGSGTRLTVV.

This clonotype was detected many times. The chain links TRBV11-3 to TRBJ2-1, with 8 nucleotides matching TRBD2. J gave up 7 bases and V 5 bases, and 10 bases lay outside the gene matches. CDR3 length: 15 residues. CDR1 and CDR2 (germline): SGHNT, YENEEA. CDR3 sequence (DNA): TGTGCCAGCAGCGACCTGACTAGCGCTGGGAATGAGCAGTTCTTC. As protein: CASSDLTSAGNEQFF.